This TCR beta chain was retrieved from a study of blood T cell repertoires in COVID-19. On the study more broadly: The United States, Italy and Spain provided the acute and convalescent COVID-19 samples. Sources were T cells, B-cell-depleted T cells, or PBMCs; the material itself was cDNA or gDNA.

Original processing methods: By means of reference gene primer amplification, nucleated cell counts were estimated. Produced via immunoSEQ multiplex PCR; TCRdb's table is partial and in-frame only. For V, J and clone size, that table is used; D and trimming come from the DNA. The sample has approximately 110,000 clones, more than 75% seen once. Only one count was recorded for this clone. Germline values: CDR1 GTSNPN, CDR2 SVGIG (reference sequence). The CDR3 is made up of 14 amino acids. Trimming cost V 2 bases and J 6 bases; bases outside gene matches: 3. The chain carries TRBV30 and TRBJ1-4, with 10 bases lining up with TRBD1. Sequenced: peripheral blood. The TCR originated in a man in his forties with acute or convalescent COVID-19. The chain's CDR3 is CAWSMTGGDEKLFF. Written as DNA, the CDR3 is TGTGCCTGGAGTATGACAGGGGGCGATGAAAAACTGTTTTTT.